The clone carrying this T cell receptor (beta chain) is medium-sized (0.01 to 0.1%) within its sample. Antigen specificity is unknown. Time point denoted: healthy volunteer bleed at 2 weeks. Total RNA was isolated from unfractionated whole blood. This sample is drawn from a study of human T cells and chemical hapten exposure. Overall study context: Small pooled library volume differences mainly caused per-sample TCR yield variation. Whole-study results and caveats: Counts of TCRs above 1 in 1000 frequency stayed unchanged with DPC sensitization.

What the library attached to individual cDNA molecules were unique molecular identifiers. TCRdb used MiXCR to reprocess the RACE reads, holding one entry per CDR3 protein. The sample holds around 130,000 distinct CDR3 sequences; about 9% are singletons and the top ten take approximately 1.6%. Sequenced: whole blood. This TCR came from a male donor in good health. Some clones in this sample may be carry-over from other donors' samples.

The chain's CDR3 is CSADEGRNTEAFF. CDR3 coding DNA: TGCAGTGCCGACGAGGGGCGGAACACTGAAGCTTTCTTT. The chain links TRBV20-1 to TRBJ1-1; maybe TRBD1 (5 bases). The CDR3 is made up of 13 amino acids. Trimming pared 6 bases from V and 1 base from J, leaving 12 bases between. Germline lookup yields CDR1 DFQATT and CDR2 SNEGSKA (reference sequence).